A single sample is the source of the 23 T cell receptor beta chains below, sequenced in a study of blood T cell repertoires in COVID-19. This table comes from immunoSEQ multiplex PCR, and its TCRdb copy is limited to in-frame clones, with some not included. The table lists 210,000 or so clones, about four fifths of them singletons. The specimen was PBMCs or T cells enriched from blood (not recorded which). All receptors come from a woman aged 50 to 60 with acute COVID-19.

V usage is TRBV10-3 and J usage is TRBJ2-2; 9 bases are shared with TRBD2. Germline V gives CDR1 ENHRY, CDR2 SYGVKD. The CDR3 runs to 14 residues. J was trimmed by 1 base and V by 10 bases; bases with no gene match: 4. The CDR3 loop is CATSGGQNTGELFF. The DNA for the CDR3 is TGTGCCACCAGCGGGGGGCAGAACACCGGGGAGCTGTTTTTT.

The chain's CDR3 is CASSGAGNQPQHF. The CDR3 DNA sequence: TGTGCCAGTAGTGGGGCCGGCAATCAGCCCCAGCATTTT. V usage is TRBV19 and J usage is TRBJ1-5, with D maybe TRBD1 (5 bases). The CDR3 consists of 13 residues. The V and J ends lost 5 bases and 2 bases respectively, with 7 bases between them. Per the germline V gene, CDR1 is LNHDA and CDR2 is SQIVND (reference sequence).

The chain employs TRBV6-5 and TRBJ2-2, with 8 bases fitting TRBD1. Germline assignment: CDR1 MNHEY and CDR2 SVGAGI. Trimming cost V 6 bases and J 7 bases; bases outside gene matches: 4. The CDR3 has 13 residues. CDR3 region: CASRQGTGGELFF. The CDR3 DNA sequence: TGTGCCAGCAGACAGGGGACAGGCGGGGAGCTGTTTTTT.

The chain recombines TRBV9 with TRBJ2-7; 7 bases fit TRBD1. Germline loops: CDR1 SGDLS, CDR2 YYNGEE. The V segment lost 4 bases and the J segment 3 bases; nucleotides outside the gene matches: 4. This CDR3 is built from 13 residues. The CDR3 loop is CASSPTGYYEQYF. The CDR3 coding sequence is TGTGCCAGCAGCCCGACAGGGTACTACGAGCAGTACTTC.

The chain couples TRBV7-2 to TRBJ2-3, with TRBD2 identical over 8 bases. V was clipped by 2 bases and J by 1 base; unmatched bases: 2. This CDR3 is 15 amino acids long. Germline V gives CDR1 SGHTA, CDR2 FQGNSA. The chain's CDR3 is CASSLTGGGTDTQYF. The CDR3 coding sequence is TGTGCCAGCAGCTTAACCGGGGGGGGCACAGATACGCAGTATTTT. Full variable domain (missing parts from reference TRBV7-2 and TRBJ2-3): GAGVSQSPSNKVTEKGKDVELRCDPISGHTALYWYRQSLGQGLEFLIYFQGNSAPDKSGLPSDRFSAERTGGSVSTLTIQRTQQEDSAVYLCASSLTGGGTDTQYFGPGTRLTVL.

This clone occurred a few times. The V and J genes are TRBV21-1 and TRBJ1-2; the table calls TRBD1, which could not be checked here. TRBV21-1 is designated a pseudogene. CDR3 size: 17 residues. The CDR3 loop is CASSKGTGGEGPYGYTF. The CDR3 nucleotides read TGTGCCAGCAGCAAAGGGACAGGGGGCGAAGGGCCCTATGGCTACACCTTC.

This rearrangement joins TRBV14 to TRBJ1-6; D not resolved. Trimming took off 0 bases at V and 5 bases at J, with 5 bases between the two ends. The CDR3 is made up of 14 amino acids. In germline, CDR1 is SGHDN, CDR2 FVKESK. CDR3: CASSQEVDNSPLHF. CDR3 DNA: TGTGCCAGCAGCCAAGAGGTAGATAATTCACCCCTCCACTTT.

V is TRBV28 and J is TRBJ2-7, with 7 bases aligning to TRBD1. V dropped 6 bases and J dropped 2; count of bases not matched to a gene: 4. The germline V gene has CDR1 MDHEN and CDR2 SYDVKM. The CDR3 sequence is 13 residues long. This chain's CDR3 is CASRATGTYEQYF. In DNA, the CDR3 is TGTGCCAGCAGGGCGACAGGGACCTACGAGCAGTACTTC.

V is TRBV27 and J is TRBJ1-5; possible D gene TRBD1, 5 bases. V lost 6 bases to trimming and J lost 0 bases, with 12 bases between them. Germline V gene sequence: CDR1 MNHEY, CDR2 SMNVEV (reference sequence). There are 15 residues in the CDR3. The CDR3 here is CASRTLDSSNQPQHF. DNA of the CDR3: TGTGCCAGCAGAACCTTAGACAGTAGCAATCAGCCCCAGCATTTT.

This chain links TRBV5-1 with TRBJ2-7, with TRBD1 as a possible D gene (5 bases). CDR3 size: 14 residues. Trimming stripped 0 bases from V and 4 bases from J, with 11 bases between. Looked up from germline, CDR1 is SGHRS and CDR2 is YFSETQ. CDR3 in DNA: TGCGCCAGCAGCTTGGGTCAGGGTTGGTACGAGCAGTACTTC. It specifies CASSLGQGWYEQYF.

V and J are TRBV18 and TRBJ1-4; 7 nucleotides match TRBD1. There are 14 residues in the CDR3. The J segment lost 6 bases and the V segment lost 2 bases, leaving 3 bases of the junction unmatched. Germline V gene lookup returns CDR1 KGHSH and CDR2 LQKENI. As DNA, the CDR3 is TGTGCCAGCTCACCAAGTCAGGGGGATGAAAAACTGTTTTTT. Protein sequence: CASSPSQGDEKLFF.

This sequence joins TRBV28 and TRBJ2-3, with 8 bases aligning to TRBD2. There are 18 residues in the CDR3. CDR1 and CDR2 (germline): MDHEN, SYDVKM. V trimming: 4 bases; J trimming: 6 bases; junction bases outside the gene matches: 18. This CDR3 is CASSSPYAGGFSVDTQYF. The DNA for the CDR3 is TGTGCCAGCAGTTCCCCCTACGCGGGGGGCTTTTCAGTGGATACGCAGTATTTT.

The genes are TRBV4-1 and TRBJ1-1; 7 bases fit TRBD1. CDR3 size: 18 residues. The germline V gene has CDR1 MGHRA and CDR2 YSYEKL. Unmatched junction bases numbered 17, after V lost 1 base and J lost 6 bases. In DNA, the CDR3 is TGCGCCAGCAGCCAAGGGTACAGGAGGGGGCGGAATGAGGCTGAAGCTTTCTTT. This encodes CASSQGYRRGRNEAEAFF.

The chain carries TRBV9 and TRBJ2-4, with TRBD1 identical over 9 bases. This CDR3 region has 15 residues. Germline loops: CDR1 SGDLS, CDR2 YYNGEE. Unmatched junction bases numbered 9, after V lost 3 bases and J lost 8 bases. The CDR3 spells CASSGSRGQGYIQYF. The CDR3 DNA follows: TGTGCCAGCAGCGGATCCCGAGGACAGGGGTACATTCAGTACTTC. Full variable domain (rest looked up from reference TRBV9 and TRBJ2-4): DSGVTQTPKHLITATGQRVTLRCSPRSGDLSVYWYQQSLDQGLQFLIQYYNGEERAKGNILERFSAQQFPDLHSELNLSSLELGDSALYFCASSGSRGQGYIQYFGAGTRLSVL.

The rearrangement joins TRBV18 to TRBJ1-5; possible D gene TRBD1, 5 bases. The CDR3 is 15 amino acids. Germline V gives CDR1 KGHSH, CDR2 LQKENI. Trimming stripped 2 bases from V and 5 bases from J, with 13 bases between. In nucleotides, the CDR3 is TGTGCCAGCTCACCAGGGGCCAGTAAAGATCAGCCCCAGCATTTT. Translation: CASSPGASKDQPQHF. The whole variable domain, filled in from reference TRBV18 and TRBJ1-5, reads NAGVMQNPRHLVRRRGQEARLRCSPMKGHSHVYWYRQLPEEGLKFMVYLQKENIIDESGMPKERFSAEFPKEGPSILRIQQVVRGDSAAYFCASSPGASKDQPQHFGDGTRLSIL.

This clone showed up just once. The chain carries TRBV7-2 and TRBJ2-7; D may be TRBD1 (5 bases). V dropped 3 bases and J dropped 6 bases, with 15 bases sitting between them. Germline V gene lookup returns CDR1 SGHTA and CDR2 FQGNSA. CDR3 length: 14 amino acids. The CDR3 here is CASSFGAGPSEQYF. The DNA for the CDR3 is TGTGCCAGCAGCTTTGGGGCAGGGCCAAGCGAGCAGTACTTC.

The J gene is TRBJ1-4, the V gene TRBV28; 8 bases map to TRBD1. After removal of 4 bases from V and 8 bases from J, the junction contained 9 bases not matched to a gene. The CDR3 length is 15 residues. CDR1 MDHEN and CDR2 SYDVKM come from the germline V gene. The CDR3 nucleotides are TGTGCCAGCAGTTCCCGGACAGGGCATAGAGAAAAACTGTTTTTT. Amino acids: CASSSRTGHREKLFF.

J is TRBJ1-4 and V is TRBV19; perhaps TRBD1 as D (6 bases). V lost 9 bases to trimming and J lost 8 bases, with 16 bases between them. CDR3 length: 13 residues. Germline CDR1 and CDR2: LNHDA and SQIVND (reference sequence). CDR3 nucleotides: TGTGCCAGCACAAACTCAAGGGGGGAAAAACTGTTTTTT. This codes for CASTNSRGEKLFF.

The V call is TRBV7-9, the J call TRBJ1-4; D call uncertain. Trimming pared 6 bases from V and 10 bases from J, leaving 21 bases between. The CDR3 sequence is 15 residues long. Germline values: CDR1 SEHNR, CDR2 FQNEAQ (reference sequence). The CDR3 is CASSPPGGLMGKLFF. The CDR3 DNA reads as TGTGCCAGCAGTCCTCCCGGAGGGCTAATGGGAAAACTGTTTTTT.

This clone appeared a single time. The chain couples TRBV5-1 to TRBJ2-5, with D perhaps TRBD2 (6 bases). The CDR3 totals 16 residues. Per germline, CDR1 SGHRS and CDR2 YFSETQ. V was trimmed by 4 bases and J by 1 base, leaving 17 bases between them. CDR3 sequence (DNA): TGCGCCAGCAGCCCCCGTTTAGCGGAGACCCAAGAGACCCAGTACTTC. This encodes CASSPRLAETQETQYF.

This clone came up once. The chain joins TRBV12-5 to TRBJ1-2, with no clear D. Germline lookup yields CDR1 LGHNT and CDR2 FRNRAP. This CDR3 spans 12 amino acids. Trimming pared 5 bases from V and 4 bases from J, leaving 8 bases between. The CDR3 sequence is CASGAEGYGYTF. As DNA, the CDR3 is TGTGCTAGTGGTGCGGAGGGCTATGGCTACACCTTC.

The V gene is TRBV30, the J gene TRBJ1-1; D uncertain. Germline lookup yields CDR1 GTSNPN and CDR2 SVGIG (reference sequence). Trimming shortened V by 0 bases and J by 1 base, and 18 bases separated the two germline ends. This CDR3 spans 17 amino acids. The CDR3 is CAWSVNFLGTRNTEAFF. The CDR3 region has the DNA TGTGCCTGGAGTGTCAATTTCCTGGGCACCAGGAACACTGAAGCTTTCTTT.

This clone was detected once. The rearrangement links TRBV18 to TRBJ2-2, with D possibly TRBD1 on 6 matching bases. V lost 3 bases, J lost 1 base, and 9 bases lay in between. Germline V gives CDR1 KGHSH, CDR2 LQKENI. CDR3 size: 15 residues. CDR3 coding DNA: TGTGCCAGCTCACCCGGACAGTTGAACACCGGGGAGCTGTTTTTT. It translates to CASSPGQLNTGELFF.